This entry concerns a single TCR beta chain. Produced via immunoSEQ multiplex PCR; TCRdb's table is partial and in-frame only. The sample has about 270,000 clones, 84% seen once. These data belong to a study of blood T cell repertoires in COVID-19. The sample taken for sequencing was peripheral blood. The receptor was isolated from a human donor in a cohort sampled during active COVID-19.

For the CDR3, the DNA is TGTGCCAGCAGCTCCGAGCGGGAGGCCGGGGAGCTGTTTTTT. It is translated as CASSSEREAGELFF. The chain joins TRBV7-3 to TRBJ2-2; 9 bases align to TRBD2. V shed 4 bases and J 6 bases; nucleotides not matched to a gene: 3. CDR1 is SGHTA, CDR2 FQGTGA, per germline. There are 14 residues in the CDR3.